This passage covers 22 T cell receptor beta chains from one sample sequenced in a study of OX40 agonist ivuxolimab in advanced cancers. Sequencing used immunoSEQ multiplex PCR; TCRdb keeps in-frame clones, though not all of them. In the table there are approximately 58,000 clones, around 88% of which are singletons. Material: CD4+ or CD8+ T cells sorted from blood, obtained in a trial of the OX40 agonist ivuxolimab. Receptors originate from an adult with an advanced solid tumor such as melanoma, head and neck, liver or kidney cancer.

The chain joins TRBV7-3 to TRBJ2-3, with D tentatively TRBD2 (5 bases). CDR1 and CDR2 from the germline V gene are SGHTA and FQGTGA. Trimming pared 2 bases from V and 7 bases from J, leaving 7 bases between. This CDR3 is built from 12 residues. CDR3 sequence: CASSLSGYTQYF. Written as DNA, the CDR3 is TGTGCCAGCAGCTTATCGGGGTATACGCAGTATTTT.

The V gene is TRBV21-1, the J gene TRBJ2-7; the DNA was not used to check the table's D call, TRBD1. TRBV21-1 is designated a pseudogene. The CDR3 contains 16 residues. The CDR3 here is CARRKARQGACYEQYF. CDR3 DNA sequence: TGTGCCAGAAGAAAAGCAAGACAGGGGGCTTGCTACGAGCAGTACTTC.

CDR3 sequence reads: CASSIRWSGTGGNYEQYF. In DNA form, the CDR3 reads TGTGCCAGCAGTATACGCTGGTCTGGGACAGGAGGGAATTACGAGCAGTACTTC. This chain links TRBV27 with TRBJ2-7, with TRBD1 identical over 8 bases. Germline V gene data show CDR1 as MNHEY and CDR2 as SMNVEV (reference sequence). This CDR3 comprises 18 residues. Germline trimming cut 5 bases from V and 4 bases from J; bases unmatched to any gene: 19.

The V and J genes are TRBV10-3 and TRBJ2-5; the D gene is possibly TRBD2 (6 bases). This CDR3 has 14 residues. Germline values: CDR1 ENHRY, CDR2 SYGVKD. Trimming cost V 4 bases and J 2 bases, with 11 bases left between them. CDR3 sequence (DNA): TGTGCCATCAGTGGGGGGGAGCTGCAAGAGACCCAGTACTTC. This gives the protein CAISGGELQETQYF.

This clone was recorded only once. This rearrangement joins TRBV5-1 to TRBJ2-1; weak D call: TRBD1 (8 bases). The CDR3 has 19 amino acids. CDR1 and CDR2 (germline): SGHRS, YFSETQ. Between the trimmed V and J ends, which lost 3 bases and 0 bases, there was a span of 22 bases. This CDR3 reads CASSSWGGQDRSSYNEQFF. CDR3 bases: TGCGCCAGCAGCTCCTGGGGGGGACAGGATAGGAGCTCCTACAATGAGCAGTTCTTC.

This clone occurred once. The genes are TRBV7-3 and TRBJ1-6, with no clear D. V lost 2 bases, J lost 7 bases, and 9 bases lay in between. Germline CDR1 and CDR2: SGHTA and FQGTGA. The CDR3 consists of 14 residues. Written as DNA, the CDR3 is TGTGCCAGCAGCTTAGATCAAGAAAATTCACCCCTCCACTTT. Its protein is CASSLDQENSPLHF.

The V call is TRBV7-9, the J call TRBJ1-2; TRBD1 aligns across 9 bases. With 2 bases clipped from V and 9 bases from J, the junction kept 7 bases outside the gene matches. Germline V gives CDR1 SEHNR, CDR2 FQNEAQ (reference sequence). CDR3 length: 14 amino acids. The CDR3 loop reads CASSLYGQGRSYTF. The CDR3 DNA is TGTGCCAGCAGCTTATATGGACAGGGGCGAAGCTACACCTTC.

This chain uses TRBV5-1 with TRBJ2-5, with 7 bases fitting TRBD2. In germline, CDR1 is SGHRS, CDR2 YFSETQ. CDR3 length: 14 amino acids. V was pared by 6 bases and J by 5 bases, with 10 bases of the junction left unmatched. This CDR3 is CASTLGGVEETQYF. The CDR3 DNA follows: TGCGCCAGCACCCTGGGGGGGGTGGAGGAGACCCAGTACTTC.

V and J are TRBV10-3 and TRBJ1-4, with 7 bases identical to TRBD1. Germline CDR1 and CDR2: ENHRY and SYGVKD. CDR3 length: 15 residues. The V gene end was trimmed by 7 bases and the J gene end by 1 base; junction bases not matched to a gene: 6. The CDR3 loop is CAITGQVLTNEKLFF. The CDR3 DNA follows: TGTGCCATCACCGGACAGGTTCTAACTAATGAAAAACTGTTTTTT.

The V and J genes are TRBV7-8 and TRBJ1-3; D unresolved. CDR1 is SGHVS and CDR2 is FQNEAQ in the germline V gene. V lost 3 bases and J 0 bases, leaving 6 bases between the germline ends. The CDR3 is 14 residues long. The CDR3 DNA follows: TGTGCCAGCAGCTTCCGAGCCTCTGGAAACACCATATATTTT. This codes for CASSFRASGNTIYF.

As DNA, the CDR3 is TGTGCCAGCAGCTCTCAGGGGACTAATGAAAAACTGTTTTTT. This translates into CASSSQGTNEKLFF. V and J are TRBV5-4 and TRBJ1-4; D perhaps matches TRBD1 (6 bases). The CDR3 runs 14 residues. Trimming took off 3 bases at V and 2 bases at J, with 8 bases between the two ends. CDR1 is SGHNT, CDR2 YYREEE, per germline (reference sequence). Full variable domain (remainder filled in from reference TRBV5-4 and TRBJ1-4): ETGVTQSPTHLIKTRGQQVTLRCSSQSGHNTVSWYQQALGQGPQFIFQYYREEENGRGNFPPRFSGLQFPNYSSELNVNALELDDSALYLCASSSQGTNEKLFFGSGTQLSVL.

The chain recombines TRBV9 with TRBJ2-3; TRBD2 aligns across 12 bases. Trimming at V came to 3 bases and at J to 3 bases, leaving 11 bases not matched to a gene. The CDR3 is 18 residues long. Per the germline V gene, CDR1 is SGDLS and CDR2 is YYNGEE. The CDR3 sequence: CASSAQLLLAGGTDTQYF. CDR3 DNA sequence: TGTGCCAGCAGCGCACAACTACTACTAGCGGGGGGTACAGATACGCAGTATTTT.

The chain carries TRBV28 and TRBJ2-3, with unresolved D. The V and J ends lost 2 bases and 2 bases respectively, with 17 bases between them. There are 17 residues in the CDR3. CDR1 is MDHEN, CDR2 SYDVKM, per germline. CDR3 bases: TGTGCCAGCAGTTTAAAGTCGGGCAGGAAAATCACAGATACGCAGTATTTT. It is translated as CASSLKSGRKITDTQYF. Drawing the rest from reference TRBV28 and TRBJ2-3, the complete variable domain is DVKVTQSSRYLVKRTGEKVFLECVQDMDHENMFWYRQDPGLGLRLIYFSYDVKMKEKGDIPEGYSVSREKKERFSLILESASTNQTSMYLCASSLKSGRKITDTQYFGPGTRLTVL.

V usage is TRBV9 and J usage is TRBJ2-5; 7 nucleotides agree with TRBD2. Germline lookup yields CDR1 SGDLS and CDR2 YYNGEE. The CDR3 length is 14 residues. Trimming at V came to 0 bases and at J to 5 bases, leaving 4 bases not matched to a gene. As DNA, the CDR3 is TGTGCCAGCAGCGTAGGCAACGGGAGGGAGACCCAGTACTTC. Translated, it gives CASSVGNGRETQYF.

This chain joins TRBV12-5 and TRBJ2-2; D may be TRBD1 (7 bases). This CDR3 is 14 amino acids long. V lost 5 bases and J lost 4, with 11 bases in between. CDR1 is LGHNT, CDR2 FRNRAP, per germline. CDR3 coding DNA: TGTGCTAGTGGTGGAGGGGGCCGCACCGGGGAGCTGTTTTTT. This codes for CASGGGGRTGELFF.

V and J are TRBV29-1 and TRBJ1-4; possibly TRBD1 for D (6 bases). CDR1 SQVTM and CDR2 ANQGSEA come from the germline V gene. CDR3 length equals 14 residues. V was shortened by 2 bases and J by 6 bases, with 13 bases between the two germline ends. DNA of the CDR3: TGCAGCGTTGAAATGGCAGGGGTCGATGAAAAACTGTTTTTT. Its protein product is CSVEMAGVDEKLFF.

The gene calls are TRBV15 and TRBJ1-5; TRBD1 might be the D (5 bases). Germline loops: CDR1 LNHNV, CDR2 YYDKDF (reference sequence). V was pared by 4 bases and J by 6 bases, with 19 bases between. The CDR3 spans 16 residues. Written as DNA, the CDR3 is TGTGCCACCAGCACCCTCCAGGGAGGTGAGGGTCAGCCCCAGCATTTT. It codes for CATSTLQGGEGQPQHF.

V and J are TRBV5-1 and TRBJ2-3; the D call may be TRBD1 or TRBD2 (5 bases each). The CDR3 runs to 16 residues. V was trimmed by 0 bases and J by 5 bases, leaving 16 bases between them. Germline V gene data show CDR1 as SGHRS and CDR2 as YFSETQ. CDR3 region: CASSLAFGARVDTQYF. Here the CDR3 DNA reads TGCGCCAGCAGCTTGGCGTTTGGGGCGCGGGTAGATACGCAGTATTTT.

This chain connects TRBV28 to TRBJ2-1; 10 positions agree with TRBD2. With V trimmed by 7 bases and J by 7 bases, 7 bases remained unmatched. The CDR3 covers 14 residues. Germline CDR1 reads MDHEN; CDR2 reads SYDVKM. The DNA of the CDR3 is TGTGCCAGCATTGGTGAGCGGGGGGGTAATGAGCAGTTCTTC. Translation: CASIGERGGNEQFF.

The rearrangement joins TRBV4-2 to TRBJ1-1, with 8 positions matching TRBD1. The length of the CDR3 is 17 residues. V was pared by 5 bases and J by 1 base, with 12 bases of the junction left unmatched. CDR1 and CDR2 (germline): LGHNA, YNFKEQ. The CDR3 loop reads CASSYIAFRGRNTEAFF. Written as DNA, the CDR3 is TGTGCCAGCAGCTACATCGCCTTCAGGGGGCGGAACACTGAAGCTTTCTTT.

The chain recombines TRBV5-6 with TRBJ2-6, with 8 bases that match TRBD1. The CDR3 runs 16 residues. The germline gives CDR1 SGHDT, CDR2 YYEEEE. With 1 base clipped from V and 0 bases from J, the junction kept 0 bases outside the gene matches. Written as DNA, the CDR3 is TGTGCCAGCAGCTTGACAGGGGGCTCTGGGGCCAACGTCCTGACTTTC. Translating gives CASSLTGGSGANVLTF.

The chain has TRBV18 and TRBJ1-5; 10 bases line up with TRBD1. The CDR3 is 14 residues long. Per the germline V gene, CDR1 is KGHSH and CDR2 is LQKENI. The V segment lost 5 bases and the J segment 5 bases; nucleotides outside the gene matches: 3. Written as DNA, the CDR3 is TGTGCCAGCTCATCCGACAGGGGGCATCAGCCCCAGCATTTT. It translates to CASSSDRGHQPQHF.